The 22 T cell receptor beta chains in this list originate from one sample, sequenced in a study of response to subunit inactivated influenza vaccine. Using its own MiXCR run on the RT-PCR reads, TCRdb lists one record per CDR3 protein. The sample lists hundreds of thousands of distinct CDR3 sequences; roughly 18% were seen once. Material: PBMCs from blood, obtained roughly 5 days after vaccination. The receptor set was obtained from a man aged 50-59 years who received an inactivated influenza vaccine.

There are many counts of this clonotype. The gene calls are TRBV27 and TRBJ2-7; D call uncertain. Germline CDR1 MNHEY, CDR2 SMNVEV (reference sequence). Between the trimmed V and J ends, which lost 4 bases and 3 bases, there was a span of 10 bases. This CDR3 region has 13 residues. CDR3 residues: CASSYPGDYEQYF. The CDR3 DNA reads TGTGCCAGCAGTTATCCGGGCGACTACGAGCAGTACTTC.

The V gene is TRBV5-5, the J gene TRBJ2-5, with D maybe TRBD2 (6 bases). From germline, CDR1 is SGHKS and CDR2 YYEKEE (reference sequence). CDR3 length equals 15 residues. V lost 0 bases and J lost 3, with 12 bases in between. In nucleotides, the CDR3 is TGTGCCAGCAGCTTGGTGGGGACTGCCAAAGAGACCCAGTACTTC. Translating it yields CASSLVGTAKETQYF.

V and J are TRBV5-1 and TRBJ2-7, with 11 bases matching TRBD2. V lost 0 bases to trimming and J lost 0 bases; unmatched junction nucleotides: 5. Looked up from germline, CDR1 is SGHRS and CDR2 is YFSETQ. CDR3 length: 17 amino acids. The CDR3 is CASSLGLAGISSYEQYF. The CDR3 nucleotides read TGCGCCAGCAGCTTGGGACTAGCGGGGATTAGCTCCTACGAGCAGTACTTC.

This clonotype was seen only a few times. The CDR3, as DNA: TGCAGTCTGCCTGCACGGGGGGCCAATCTCAATGAGCAGTTCTTC. As protein: CSLPARGANLNEQFF. This chain uses TRBV20-1 with TRBJ2-1; TRBD2 might be the D (7 bases). Germline-derived CDR1 and CDR2 are DFQATT and SNEGSKA (reference sequence). Trimming shortened V by 8 bases and J by 6 bases, and 23 bases separated the two germline ends. The CDR3 is 15 amino acids.

This sequence joins TRBV4-3 and TRBJ1-5; weak D call: TRBD1 (5 bases). CDR1 is LGHNA, CDR2 YSLEER, per germline. The CDR3 sequence is 14 residues long. Trimming stripped 1 base from V and 6 bases from J, with 10 bases between. DNA for the CDR3: TGCGCCAGCAGCCAAGTCCTAGGGACTCAGCCCCAGCATTTT. Residues: CASSQVLGTQPQHF.

This clonotype was observed a handful of times. The genes are TRBV7-2 and TRBJ2-1; TRBD1 might be the D (5 bases). Germline assignment: CDR1 SGHTA and CDR2 FQGNSA. This CDR3 has 15 residues. The V end was cut by 1 base, the J end by 6 bases, with 13 bases between. CDR3 DNA sequence: TGTGCCAGCAGCTTAGAGCCAGGTAGGGGCAATGAGCAGTTCTTC. Translated, it gives CASSLEPGRGNEQFF.

The chain recombines TRBV5-1 with TRBJ1-1; D not certain. This CDR3 is 13 amino acids long. Germline values: CDR1 SGHRS, CDR2 YFSETQ. Trimming cost V 5 bases and J 3 bases, with 11 bases left between them. The CDR3 DNA follows: TGCGCCAGCAGGCAGGAGCAAGACACTGAAGCTTTCTTT. Translating it yields CASRQEQDTEAFF.

This clonotype was recorded many times. V gene TRBV6-1 combines with J gene TRBJ1-1, with 12 nucleotides matching TRBD1. V shed 5 bases and J 4 bases; nucleotides not matched to a gene: 5. The CDR3 loop spans 15 amino acids. The germline V gene encodes CDR1 MNHNS and CDR2 SASEGT. CDR3 nucleotides: TGTGCCAGCAGTCTCCGGGACAGGGGGCTCACTGAAGCTTTCTTT. Its translation: CASSLRDRGLTEAFF.

The chain employs TRBV24-1 and TRBJ2-3, with TRBD2 as a possible D gene (7 bases). The germline V gene has CDR1 KGHDR and CDR2 SFDVKD. The CDR3 spans 15 residues. Trimming left V 5 bases short and J 6 bases short, with 17 bases between. The CDR3 coding sequence is TGTGCCACCAGTGCCGGAGGGGGGGAGTGGGATACGCAGTATTTT. This encodes CATSAGGGEWDTQYF.

In its sample, this clonotype was seen many times. The V call is TRBV10-3, the J call TRBJ2-7; the match to TRBD2 covers 9 bases. The germline V gene encodes CDR1 ENHRY and CDR2 SYGVKD. Trimming cost V 8 bases and J 2 bases; bases outside gene matches: 1. The CDR3 is 12 amino acids. As DNA, the CDR3 is TGTGCCATCGGCGGGAGGGCCTACGAGCAGTACTTC. Amino acids: CAIGGRAYEQYF.

The chain has TRBV4-3 and TRBJ2-7, with TRBD2 matching over 10 bases. The CDR3 extends over 16 amino acids. V gave up 1 base and J gave up 4 bases; unmatched junction bases: 7. CDR1 is LGHNA and CDR2 is YSLEER in the germline V gene. The CDR3 sequence is CASSQAWLAGDYEQYF. The CDR3 DNA follows: TGCGCCAGCAGCCAAGCTTGGCTAGCGGGAGATTACGAGCAGTACTTC.

The V call is TRBV9, the J call TRBJ2-1, with D maybe TRBD2 (6 bases). V shed 0 bases and J shed 3 bases, with 19 bases lying between them. This CDR3 contains 18 residues. Germline V gene data show CDR1 as SGDLS and CDR2 as YYNGEE. In nucleotides, the CDR3 is TGTGCCAGCAGCGTAGTAACTCGGGCGGGGACCGACTACAATGAGCAGTTCTTC. Encoded protein: CASSVVTRAGTDYNEQFF. The full variable domain, with the rest looked up from reference TRBV9 and TRBJ2-1, is DSGVTQTPKHLITATGQRVTLRCSPRSGDLSVYWYQQSLDQGLQFLIQYYNGEERAKGNILERFSAQQFPDLHSELNLSSLELGDSALYFCASSVVTRAGTDYNEQFFGPGTRLTVL.

This clonotype was counted between two and nine times. The chain couples TRBV7-9 to TRBJ2-3; 8 positions agree with TRBD2. Germline V CDR1 and CDR2: SEHNR, FQNEAQ (reference sequence). The V gene end was trimmed by 2 bases and the J gene end by 4 bases; junction bases not matched to a gene: 5. CDR3 length: 15 residues. This chain's CDR3 is CASSLKGGGSDTQYF. The CDR3 DNA sequence: TGTGCCAGCAGCTTAAAAGGCGGGGGGTCAGATACGCAGTATTTT.

Remarks on this clonotype: At one boundary the junction diverges from the germline segment, which might be a read error. The rearrangement uses TRBV6-5 and TRBJ2-3; a weak D match, TRBD1 (5 bases). Germline lookup yields CDR1 MNHEY and CDR2 SVGAGI. There are 12 residues in the CDR3. For the CDR3, the DNA is TGTGCCAGCAGTAACTCAGGGGATACGCAGTATTTT. Amino acids: CASSNSGDTQYF.

The chain links TRBV6-2 or TRBV6-3 to TRBJ2-1, with 12 bases fitting TRBD1. Per the germline V gene, CDR1 is MNHEY and CDR2 is SVGEGT. The CDR3 runs 14 residues. V was clipped by 4 bases and J by 9 bases; unmatched bases: 4. The CDR3 coding sequence is TGTGCCAGCAGTTGGGACAGGGGGCTGGCTGAGCAGTTCTTC. It specifies CASSWDRGLAEQFF.

Turning to this clonotype: A much larger clone differs from this one at a single base, so this may be a read error. The chain links TRBV11-2 to TRBJ1-6; D gene unclear. V was cut by 5 bases and J by 10 bases, with 15 bases left in between. The germline gives CDR1 SGHAT, CDR2 FQNNGV. There are 14 residues in the CDR3. The CDR3 nucleotides read TGTGCCAGCAGCCTGACAAGGGAAGTATCACCCCTCCACTTT. It encodes CASSLTREVSPLHF. Full variable domain (missing parts from reference TRBV11-2 and TRBJ1-6): EAGVAQSPRYKIIEKRQSVAFWCNPISGHATLYWYQQILGQGPKLLIQFQNNGVVDDSQLPKDRFSAERLKGVDSTLKIQPAKLEDSAVYLCASSLTREVSPLHFGNGTRLTVT.

This sequence joins TRBV18 and TRBJ1-3; D remains ambiguous. V was cut by 0 bases and J by 2 bases, with 8 bases left in between. CDR1 is KGHSH, CDR2 LQKENI, per germline. The CDR3 consists of 15 residues. The CDR3 region is CASSPPASAGNTIYF. The CDR3 DNA follows: TGTGCCAGCTCACCACCGGCCTCGGCTGGAAACACCATATATTTT.

The sample holds a few counts of this clonotype. The chain employs TRBV7-2 and TRBJ2-1; D is ambiguous. V lost 6 bases and J lost 3, with 18 bases in between. In germline, CDR1 is SGHTA, CDR2 FQGNSA. The CDR3 runs 16 residues. CDR3 sequence (DNA): TGTGCCAGCAGTGTTGGGTCCGGAGCTGTCTACAATGAGCAGTTCTTC. It encodes CASSVGSGAVYNEQFF.

The sample holds a few counts of this clonotype. The chain joins TRBV5-1 to TRBJ2-7, with D tentatively TRBD1 (6 bases). Germline V gene lookup returns CDR1 SGHRS and CDR2 YFSETQ. CDR3 length: 16 amino acids. Between the trimmed V and J ends, which lost 0 bases and 2 bases, there was a span of 15 bases. The CDR3 region has the DNA TGCGCCAGCAGCTTGGCCCTGTCAGGGGCGCCCTACGAGCAGTACTTC. Translating gives CASSLALSGAPYEQYF.

This clonotype has only a few counts. The CDR3 bases are TGTGCCAGCAGCTTACTGGGACTAGCGGGAGGGGAGCAGTACTTC. Protein product: CASSLLGLAGGEQYF. This chain uses TRBV7-2 with TRBJ2-7; the match to TRBD2 covers 16 bases. Germline V gene data show CDR1 as SGHTA and CDR2 as FQGNSA. J gave up 7 bases and V 2 bases, and 2 bases lay outside the gene matches. This CDR3 spans 15 amino acids.

This clonotype occurred a few times. CDR3 amino acids: CSASGAGGLTDTQYF. The CDR3 DNA is TGCAGTGCTAGTGGGGCGGGGGGCCTCACAGATACGCAGTATTTT. The chain is built from TRBV20-1 and TRBJ2-3; 8 positions agree with TRBD2. Trimming cost V 3 bases and J 2 bases; bases outside gene matches: 7. Germline V lookup: CDR1 DFQATT, CDR2 SNEGSKA (reference sequence). This CDR3 is 15 amino acids long.

The CDR3 sequence is CAWSVIGGTTDTQYF. CDR3 bases: TGTGCCTGGAGTGTGATCGGGGGGACCACAGATACGCAGTATTTT. The chain couples TRBV30 to TRBJ2-3; 7 bases are shared with TRBD2. V lost 0 bases and J lost 2; bases outside the gene matches: 5. Germline V gene lookup returns CDR1 GTSNPN and CDR2 SVGIG (reference sequence). The CDR3 extends over 15 amino acids.